These 30 T cell receptor beta chains came from one sample sequenced in a study of T cells in Graves' hyperthyroidism and ophthalmopathy. TCR beta CDR3 region amplification was performed from RNA transcripts. The HTBI primer set was used in a first-round RT-PCR of the TCR CDR3. TCRdb called the multiplex PCR reads again in MiXCR, with one record for every CDR3 protein. The sample yields roughly 630,000 distinct CDR3 sequences, about 15% seen once. Sequenced sample: blood. The receptors here all came from a woman aged 25 to 39 with Graves' hyperthyroidism.

In this sample, this clonotype turned up many times. The CDR3 DNA sequence: TGCGCCAGCAGCCCAGGGGCGAACGGCTACACCTTC. Translation gives CASSPGANGYTF. This chain connects TRBV5-1 to TRBJ1-2; D may be TRBD1 (6 bases). V lost 4 bases to trimming and J lost 8 bases, with 12 bases between them. CDR1 is SGHRS and CDR2 is YFSETQ in the germline V gene. This CDR3 has 12 amino acids. The variable domain in full, with the rest retrieved from reference TRBV5-1 and TRBJ1-2, is KAGVTQTPRYLIKTRGQQVTLSCSPISGHRSVSWYQQTPGQGLQFLFEYFSETQRNKGNFPGRFSGRQFSNSRSEMNVSTLELGDSALYLCASSPGANGYTFGSGTRLTVV.

This clonotype came up many times. V and J are TRBV20-1 and TRBJ1-1; D ambiguous. CDR1 is DFQATT and CDR2 is SNEGSKA in the germline V gene (reference sequence). This CDR3 comprises 12 residues. V was clipped by 3 bases and J by 4 bases, with 9 bases between them. The CDR3: CSASEGFTEAFF. The CDR3 DNA is TGCAGTGCTAGTGAAGGGTTCACTGAAGCTTTCTTT.

This clonotype was observed many times. This rearrangement joins TRBV7-2 to TRBJ2-1; TRBD1 agrees at 7 bases. J was trimmed by 7 bases and V by 5 bases; bases with no gene match: 5. The CDR3 is 13 amino acids. Germline CDR1 SGHTA, CDR2 FQGNSA. The CDR3 here is CASSPYRGNEQFF. Written as DNA, the CDR3 is TGTGCCAGCAGCCCCTACAGGGGTAATGAGCAGTTCTTC. Full variable domain (remainder filled in from reference TRBV7-2 and TRBJ2-1): GAGVSQSPSNKVTEKGKDVELRCDPISGHTALYWYRQSLGQGLEFLIYFQGNSAPDKSGLPSDRFSAERTGGSVSTLTIQRTQQEDSAVYLCASSPYRGNEQFFGPGTRLTVL.

This clonotype was picked up a small number of times. This chain connects TRBV20-1 to TRBJ2-3, with 9 bases fitting TRBD1. The germline gives CDR1 DFQATT, CDR2 SNEGSKA (reference sequence). Losses at the gene ends were 5 bases for V and 3 bases for J; bases not matched to a gene: 6. CDR3 length: 14 residues. The CDR3 is CSAVQGAGTDTQYF. The CDR3 DNA follows: TGCAGTGCTGTACAGGGGGCTGGTACAGATACGCAGTATTTT.

There are many counts of this clonotype. V and J are TRBV12-3 or TRBV12-4 and TRBJ2-2; D possibly corresponds to TRBD2 (5 bases). V was shortened by 6 bases and J by 4 bases, with 12 bases between the two germline ends. The CDR3 runs 14 residues. CDR3 nucleotide sequence: TGTGCCAGCAGGCGGACTTCGGGCACCGGGGAGCTGTTTTTT. Amino acids: CASRRTSGTGELFF.

In its sample, this clonotype was seen many times. The chain combines TRBV29-1 with TRBJ1-1; 7 positions agree with TRBD1. This CDR3 is 14 amino acids long. Germline assignment: CDR1 SQVTM and CDR2 ANQGSEA. V lost 4 bases and J lost 4; bases outside the gene matches: 9. DNA of the CDR3: TGCAGCGTTGGACACCGAGCAGGGGGCACTGAAGCTTTCTTT. Protein sequence: CSVGHRAGGTEAFF.

In this sample, this clonotype turned up many times. The chain joins TRBV7-2 to TRBJ2-3, with D possibly matching TRBD2 (6 bases). CDR1 is SGHTA, CDR2 FQGNSA, per germline. CDR3 length equals 15 residues. Deletions cut 0 bases from V and 4 bases from J, with 11 bases between. The CDR3 loop reads CASSLALASADTQYF. The CDR3 nucleotides read TGTGCCAGCAGCTTAGCCCTAGCTAGCGCAGATACGCAGTATTTT.

The rearrangement links TRBV7-9 to TRBJ2-1; a weak D match, TRBD2 (6 bases). V lost 4 bases and J 0 bases, leaving 13 bases between the germline ends. CDR1 is SEHNR and CDR2 is FQNEAQ in the germline V gene (reference sequence). This CDR3 spans 16 amino acids. DNA for the CDR3: TGTGCCAGCAGCTGGGACTCCGTGGGCTCCTACAATGAGCAGTTCTTC. Translation gives CASSWDSVGSYNEQFF.

V usage is TRBV4-3 and J usage is TRBJ2-5, with unresolved D. V lost 0 bases, J lost 5 bases, and 10 bases lay in between. The germline gives CDR1 LGHNA, CDR2 YSLEER. CDR3 length: 14 amino acids. The CDR3 spells CASSQDSDFETQYF. In DNA, the CDR3 is TGCGCCAGCAGCCAAGATTCCGATTTTGAGACCCAGTACTTC.

This clonotype was picked up many times. The chain combines TRBV7-2 with TRBJ2-3; D is unresolved. This CDR3 contains 15 residues. V shed 5 bases and J shed 0 bases, with 12 bases lying between them. The germline CDR1 and CDR2 sequences are SGHTA and FQGNSA. CDR3 sequence: CASSVLQSSTDTQYF. The CDR3 nucleotides read TGTGCCAGCAGCGTCCTACAGTCTAGCACAGATACGCAGTATTTT.

This clonotype was seen repeatedly, ten times or more. The J gene is TRBJ2-3, the V gene TRBV29-1; 10 bases agree with TRBD1. Looked up from germline, CDR1 is SQVTM and CDR2 is ANQGSEA. Trimming at V came to 8 bases and at J to 2 bases, leaving 13 bases not matched to a gene. CDR3 size: 16 residues. CDR3 nucleotides: TGCAGCACGGACAGGGGGAGCGGTACATTCACAGATACGCAGTATTTT. Its protein product is CSTDRGSGTFTDTQYF.

The rearrangement uses TRBV19 and TRBJ2-1, with D perhaps assigned TRBD1 or TRBD2 (5 bases each). V was pared by 3 bases and J by 5 bases, with 14 bases between. Per the germline V gene, CDR1 is LNHDA and CDR2 is SQIVND (reference sequence). The CDR3 totals 15 residues. The CDR3 coding sequence is TGTGCCAGTAGTATGGGGGAAACTGTAAACAATGAGCAGTTCTTC. Protein sequence: CASSMGETVNNEQFF.

In its sample, this clonotype was seen many times. The chain carries TRBV12-3 or TRBV12-4 and TRBJ1-5, with a tentative D call TRBD1 (5 bases). V was pared by 6 bases and J by 2 bases, with 14 bases between. The CDR3 contains 15 residues. The CDR3 is CASREAGGGNQPQHF. CDR3 DNA sequence: TGTGCCAGCAGGGAAGCTGGGGGGGGCAATCAGCCCCAGCATTTT.

For this clonotype: At one boundary the junction diverges from the germline segment, which might be a read error. V is TRBV5-1 and J is TRBJ2-7; 8 bases map to TRBD2. The CDR3 contains 15 residues. Germline CDR1 and CDR2: SGHRS and YFSETQ. The CDR3 sequence: CASSKEAGETYEQYF. The CDR3 DNA reads as TGTGCCAGCAGCAAAGAAGCGGGAGAGACCTACGAGCAGTACTTC.

The CDR3 DNA reads as TGTGCCAGCAGGTTGGGCGGGAGTTTGAATGAGCAGTTCTTC. It yields the protein CASRLGGSLNEQFF. The V call is TRBV6-1, the J call TRBJ2-1; 7 positions agree with TRBD2. CDR1 and CDR2 from the germline V gene are MNHNS and SASEGT. The length of the CDR3 is 14 residues. V shed 6 bases, J shed 7 bases, and the junction held 9 bases outside the gene matches.

This clonotype showed up many times. The gene calls are TRBV30 and TRBJ2-1; no definite D call. This CDR3 has 11 residues. Trimming cost V 3 bases and J 3 bases, with 3 bases left between them. Looked up from germline, CDR1 is GTSNPN and CDR2 is SVGIG (reference sequence). The CDR3 loop reads CAWRDYNEQFF. In nucleotides, the CDR3 is TGTGCCTGGAGGGACTACAATGAGCAGTTCTTC.

This clonotype was seen at least ten times. The chain combines TRBV2 with TRBJ1-6, with D perhaps matching TRBD1 (5 bases). Trimming removed 2 bases from V and 15 bases from J, with 14 bases in between. This CDR3 comprises 13 residues. Germline lookup yields CDR1 SNHLY and CDR2 FYNNEI. CDR3 coding DNA: TGTGCCAGCAGTGAACGGCAGGGTAATTACCTCCACTTT. The encoded protein is CASSERQGNYLHF.

This clonotype was counted many times. The chain couples TRBV12-5 to TRBJ1-1; unclear D gene. V was clipped by 2 bases and J by 3 bases, with 7 bases between them. Germline loops: CDR1 LGHNT, CDR2 FRNRAP. The CDR3 runs to 13 residues. The CDR3 region is CASGLSQDTEAFF. Here the CDR3 DNA reads TGTGCTAGTGGTTTGTCGCAGGACACTGAAGCTTTCTTT.

The table lists this clonotype with a few counts. This sequence joins TRBV19 and TRBJ1-2, with 8 bases identical to TRBD1. Germline CDR1 is LNHDA and CDR2 is SQIVND (reference sequence). The V and J ends lost 1 base and 4 bases, in that order; junction bases with no gene match: 8. This CDR3 comprises 16 residues. CDR3 residues: CASSIALGQGGYGYTF. The CDR3 DNA is TGTGCCAGTAGTATAGCCCTCGGACAGGGAGGCTATGGCTACACCTTC.

This clonotype has just a few counts. This rearrangement joins TRBV20-1 to TRBJ2-3; the match to TRBD2 covers 7 bases. With V trimmed by 7 bases and J by 2 bases, 15 bases remained unmatched. The CDR3 is made up of 16 amino acids. Per germline, CDR1 DFQATT and CDR2 SNEGSKA (reference sequence). The CDR3 region has the DNA TGCAGTGTTTTCGGGGCGGGACGACTAGCCACAGATACGCAGTATTTT. Its translation: CSVFGAGRLATDTQYF.

The V gene is TRBV5-1, the J gene TRBJ2-7, with 9 bases lining up with TRBD1. Looked up from germline, CDR1 is SGHRS and CDR2 is YFSETQ. Trimming at V came to 3 bases and at J to 7 bases, leaving 8 bases not matched to a gene. This CDR3 spans 14 amino acids. CDR3 DNA: TGCGCCAGCAGCTACTCCGGGACAGGGACGGAGCAGTACTTC. Protein product: CASSYSGTGTEQYF. Based on the CDR3 plus reference TRBV5-1 and TRBJ2-7, the full variable domain is KAGVTQTPRYLIKTRGQQVTLSCSPISGHRSVSWYQQTPGQGLQFLFEYFSETQRNKGNFPGRFSGRQFSNSRSEMNVSTLELGDSALYLCASSYSGTGTEQYFGPGTRLTVT.

V gene TRBV6-1 combines with J gene TRBJ2-1, with no clear D. V was cut by 6 bases and J by 10 bases, with 13 bases left in between. The V gene's germline CDR1 is MNHNS and CDR2 SASEGT. The CDR3 spans 12 residues. Here the CDR3 DNA reads TGTGCCAGCAGCACCCCCTCACGGGAGCAGTTCTTC. This encodes CASSTPSREQFF.

V usage is TRBV10-1 and J usage is TRBJ2-1; TRBD1 matches at 7 bases. From germline, CDR1 is WNHNN and CDR2 SYGVQD (reference sequence). V lost 3 bases and J lost 0; bases outside the gene matches: 2. The CDR3 is 15 residues long. CDR3 nucleotide sequence: TGCGCCAGCAGTGAAGGGGGCCCCTCCTACAATGAGCAGTTCTTC. It translates to CASSEGGPSYNEQFF.

This clonotype was recorded at least ten times. The chain has TRBV30 and TRBJ1-4; D unclear. The CDR3 length is 12 residues. V was trimmed by 2 bases and J by 8 bases, leaving 9 bases between them. Germline assignment: CDR1 GTSNPN and CDR2 SVGIG (reference sequence). The CDR3 reads CAWSLPAEKLFF. The CDR3 bases are TGTGCCTGGAGTCTTCCTGCGGAAAAACTGTTTTTT.

This clonotype was seen many times. The V call is TRBV4-3, the J call TRBJ2-3, with TRBD2 matching 12 bases. V was clipped by 4 bases and J by 6 bases; unmatched bases: 8. This CDR3 comprises 16 residues. Germline V CDR1 and CDR2: LGHNA, YSLEER. The CDR3 protein is CASSRRLAGVGDTQYF. CDR3 coding DNA: TGCGCCAGCAGCCGAAGACTAGCGGGAGTAGGTGATACGCAGTATTTT.

The chain uses TRBV2 and TRBJ2-3; 9 bases agree with TRBD2. CDR1 is SNHLY and CDR2 is FYNNEI in the germline V gene. The CDR3 runs to 18 residues. The junction had 14 bases not matched to a gene; V was cut back by 1 base and J by 6 bases. CDR3 sequence: CASSEVSTSGPNADTQYF. The CDR3 DNA follows: TGTGCCAGCAGTGAAGTCTCTACTAGCGGGCCAAATGCGGATACGCAGTATTTT.

This clonotype showed up many times. V is TRBV28 and J is TRBJ1-6; no clear D gene. Trimming left V 5 bases short and J 7 bases short, with 15 bases between. Germline lookup yields CDR1 MDHEN and CDR2 SYDVKM. The CDR3 extends over 15 amino acids. The CDR3 is CASSNTRSRNSPLHF. Here the CDR3 DNA reads TGTGCCAGCAGTAACACAAGAAGTCGGAATTCACCCCTCCACTTT.

This clonotype was counted between two and nine times. The genes are TRBV15 and TRBJ1-4; 9 bases are a match to TRBD1. J was trimmed by 0 bases and V by 7 bases; bases with no gene match: 6. The CDR3 runs to 16 residues. Per the germline V gene, CDR1 is LNHNV and CDR2 is YYDKDF (reference sequence). The DNA for the CDR3 is TGTGCCACCAACCGGGACAGGGTTGCAACTAATGAAAAACTGTTTTTT. This encodes CATNRDRVATNEKLFF.

This clonotype was recorded at least ten times. The genes are TRBV20-1 and TRBJ2-1, with 11 positions matching TRBD2. Unmatched junction bases numbered 7, after V lost 6 bases and J lost 3 bases. From germline, CDR1 is DFQATT and CDR2 SNEGSKA (reference sequence). The length of the CDR3 is 15 residues. CDR3: CSAALGLAVYNEQFF. CDR3 nucleotide sequence: TGCAGTGCAGCCCTGGGACTAGCGGTCTACAATGAGCAGTTCTTC.

This clonotype is a singleton in its sample. The J gene is TRBJ2-1, the V gene TRBV29-1; D gene unclear. The J call is uncertain, as TRBJ2-7 better fits the DNA end. The CDR3 is 11 amino acids. Germline lookup yields CDR1 SQVTM and CDR2 ANQGSEA. The CDR3 reads CSVIAYNEQYF. In DNA, the CDR3 is TGCAGCGTTATAGCCTACAATGAGCAGTACTTC.